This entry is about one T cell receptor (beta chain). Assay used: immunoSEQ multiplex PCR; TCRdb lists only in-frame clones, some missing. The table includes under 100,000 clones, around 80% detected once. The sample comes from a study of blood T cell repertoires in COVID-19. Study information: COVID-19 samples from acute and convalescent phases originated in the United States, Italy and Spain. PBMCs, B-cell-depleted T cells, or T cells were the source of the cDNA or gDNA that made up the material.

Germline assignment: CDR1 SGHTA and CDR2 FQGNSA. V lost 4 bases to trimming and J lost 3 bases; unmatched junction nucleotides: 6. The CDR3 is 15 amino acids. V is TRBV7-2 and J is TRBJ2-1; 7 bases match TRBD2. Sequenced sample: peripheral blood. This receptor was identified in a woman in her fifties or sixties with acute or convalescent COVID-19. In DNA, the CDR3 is TGTGCCAGCAGCTCCTTATCGGGGGGCTACAATGAGCAGTTCTTC. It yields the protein CASSSLSGGYNEQFF.